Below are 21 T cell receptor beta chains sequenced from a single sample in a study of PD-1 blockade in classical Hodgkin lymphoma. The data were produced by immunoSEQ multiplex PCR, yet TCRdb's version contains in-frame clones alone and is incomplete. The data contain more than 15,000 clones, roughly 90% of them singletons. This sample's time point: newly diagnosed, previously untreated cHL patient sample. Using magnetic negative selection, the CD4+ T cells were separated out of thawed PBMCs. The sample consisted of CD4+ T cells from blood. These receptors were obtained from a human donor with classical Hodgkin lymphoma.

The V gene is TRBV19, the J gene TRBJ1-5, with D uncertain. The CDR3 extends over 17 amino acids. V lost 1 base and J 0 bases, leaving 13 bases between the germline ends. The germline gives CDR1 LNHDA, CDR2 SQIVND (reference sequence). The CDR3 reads CASSIGVHLISNQPQHF. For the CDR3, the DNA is TGTGCCAGTAGTATAGGGGTACACTTGATTAGCAATCAGCCCCAGCATTTT. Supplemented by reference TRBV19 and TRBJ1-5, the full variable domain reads DGGITQSPKYLFRKEGQNVTLSCEQNLNHDAMYWYRQDPGQGLRLIYYSQIVNDFQKGDIAEGYSVSREKKESFPLTVTSAQKNPTAFYLCASSIGVHLISNQPQHFGDGTRLSIL.

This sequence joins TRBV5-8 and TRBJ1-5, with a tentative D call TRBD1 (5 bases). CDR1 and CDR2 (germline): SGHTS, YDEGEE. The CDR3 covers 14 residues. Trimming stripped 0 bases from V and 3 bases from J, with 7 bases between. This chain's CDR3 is CASSLGQYNQPQHF. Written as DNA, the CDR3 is TGTGCCAGCAGCTTGGGACAGTACAATCAGCCCCAGCATTTT.

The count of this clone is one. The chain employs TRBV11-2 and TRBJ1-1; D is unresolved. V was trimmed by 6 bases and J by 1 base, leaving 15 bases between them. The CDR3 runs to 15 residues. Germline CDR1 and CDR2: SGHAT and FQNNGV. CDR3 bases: TGTGCCAGCAGTAATGGACGGCAACCGAACACTGAAGCTTTCTTT. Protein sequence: CASSNGRQPNTEAFF. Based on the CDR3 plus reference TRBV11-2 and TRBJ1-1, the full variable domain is EAGVAQSPRYKIIEKRQSVAFWCNPISGHATLYWYQQILGQGPKLLIQFQNNGVVDDSQLPKDRFSAERLKGVDSTLKIQPAKLEDSAVYLCASSNGRQPNTEAFFGQGTRLTVV.

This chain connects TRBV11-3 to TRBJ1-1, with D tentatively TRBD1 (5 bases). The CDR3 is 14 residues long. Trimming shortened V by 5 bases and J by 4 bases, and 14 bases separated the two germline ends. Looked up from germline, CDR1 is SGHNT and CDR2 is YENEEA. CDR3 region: CASSPHDGATEAFF. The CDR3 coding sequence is TGTGCCAGCAGCCCTCACGACGGGGCCACTGAAGCTTTCTTT.

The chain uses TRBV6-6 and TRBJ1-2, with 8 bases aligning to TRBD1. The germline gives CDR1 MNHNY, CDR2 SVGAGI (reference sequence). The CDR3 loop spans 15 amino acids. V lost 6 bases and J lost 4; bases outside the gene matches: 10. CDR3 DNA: TGTGCCAGCAGCCGGTTAGGACAGGGAGTCTATGGCTACACCTTC. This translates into CASSRLGQGVYGYTF.

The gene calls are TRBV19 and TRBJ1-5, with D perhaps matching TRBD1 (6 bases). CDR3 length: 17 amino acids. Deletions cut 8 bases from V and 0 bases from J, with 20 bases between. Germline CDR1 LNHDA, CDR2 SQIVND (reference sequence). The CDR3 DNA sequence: TGTGCCAGTCACGGGGCAGGGGAGGCGTATAGCAATCAGCCCCAGCATTTT. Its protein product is CASHGAGEAYSNQPQHF.

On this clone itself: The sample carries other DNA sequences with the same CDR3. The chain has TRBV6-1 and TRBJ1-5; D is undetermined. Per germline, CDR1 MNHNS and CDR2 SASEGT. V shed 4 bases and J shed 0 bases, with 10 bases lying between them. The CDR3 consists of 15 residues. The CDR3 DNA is TGTGCCAGCAGTGGTCAGAGCTTTAGCAATCAGCCCCAGCATTTT. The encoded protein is CASSGQSFSNQPQHF.

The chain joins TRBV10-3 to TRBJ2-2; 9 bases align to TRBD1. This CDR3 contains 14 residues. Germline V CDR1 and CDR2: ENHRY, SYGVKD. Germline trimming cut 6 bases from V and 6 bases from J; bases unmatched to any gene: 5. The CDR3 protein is CAIRGTGISGELFF. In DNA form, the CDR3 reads TGTGCCATCAGGGGGACAGGGATATCCGGGGAGCTGTTTTTT.

CDR3 bases: TGTGCCAGCAGTCTAGGGGGGACGCTGGAGACCCAGTACTTC. The encoded protein is CASSLGGTLETQYF. The chain combines TRBV28 with TRBJ2-5, with D perhaps given as TRBD1 or TRBD2 (6 bases each). CDR1 and CDR2 (germline): MDHEN, SYDVKM. Trimming shortened V by 5 bases and J by 5 bases, and 15 bases separated the two germline ends. The CDR3 covers 14 residues.

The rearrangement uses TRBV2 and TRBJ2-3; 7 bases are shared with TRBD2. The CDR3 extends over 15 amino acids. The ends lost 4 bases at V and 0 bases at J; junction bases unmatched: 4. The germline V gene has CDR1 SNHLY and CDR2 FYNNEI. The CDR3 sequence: CASSASGTSTDTQYF. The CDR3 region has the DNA TGTGCCAGCAGTGCTAGCGGAACTAGCACAGATACGCAGTATTTT.

Here the CDR3 reads CASTTESSGNTIYF. The CDR3 DNA reads TGTGCCAGCACCACCGAAAGCTCTGGAAACACCATATATTTT. This chain joins TRBV2 and TRBJ1-3; D ambiguous. With 7 bases removed from V and 0 bases from J, the gap between germline ends came to 10 bases. The CDR3 contains 14 residues. CDR1 SNHLY and CDR2 FYNNEI come from the germline V gene.

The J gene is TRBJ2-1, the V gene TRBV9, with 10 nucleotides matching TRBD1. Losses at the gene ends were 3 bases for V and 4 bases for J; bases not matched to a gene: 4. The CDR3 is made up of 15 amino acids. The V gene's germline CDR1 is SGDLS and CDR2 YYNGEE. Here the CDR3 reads CASSATGGPYNEQFF. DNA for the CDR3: TGTGCCAGCAGCGCGACAGGGGGCCCGTACAATGAGCAGTTCTTC.

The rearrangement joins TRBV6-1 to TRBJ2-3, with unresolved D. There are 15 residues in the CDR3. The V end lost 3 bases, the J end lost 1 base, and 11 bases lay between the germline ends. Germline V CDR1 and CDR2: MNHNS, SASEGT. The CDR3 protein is CASSDVHKGTDTQYF. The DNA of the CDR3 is TGTGCCAGCAGTGATGTGCACAAAGGCACAGATACGCAGTATTTT.

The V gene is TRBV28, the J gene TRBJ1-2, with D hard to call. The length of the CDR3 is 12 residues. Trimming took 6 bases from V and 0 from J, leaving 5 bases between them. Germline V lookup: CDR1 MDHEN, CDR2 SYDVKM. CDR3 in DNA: TGTGCCAGCAGGGGTACTAACTATGGCTACACCTTC. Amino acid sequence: CASRGTNYGYTF.

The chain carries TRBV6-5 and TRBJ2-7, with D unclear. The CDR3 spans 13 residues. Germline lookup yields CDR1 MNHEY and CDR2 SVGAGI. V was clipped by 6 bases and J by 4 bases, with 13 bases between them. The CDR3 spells CASRAGSPYEQYF. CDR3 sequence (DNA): TGTGCCAGCAGGGCAGGTTCCCCTTACGAGCAGTACTTC.

The DNA for the CDR3 is TGTGCCAGCAGTTCTGCGTCAGGGGGCGCTCGGGTCGCTTTCTTT. Amino acids: CASSSASGGARVAFF. The chain links TRBV28 to TRBJ1-1; 8 positions agree with TRBD1. Looked up from germline, CDR1 is MDHEN and CDR2 is SYDVKM. V was pared by 4 bases and J by 11 bases, with 15 bases of the junction left unmatched. The CDR3 spans 15 residues.

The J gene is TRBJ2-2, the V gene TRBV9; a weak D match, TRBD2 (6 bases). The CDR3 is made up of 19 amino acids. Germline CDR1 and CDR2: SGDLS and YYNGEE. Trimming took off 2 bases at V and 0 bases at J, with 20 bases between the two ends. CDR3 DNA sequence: TGTGCCAGCAGCGTTCTTTCACTAGGAGGGACGACGAACACCGGGGAGCTGTTTTTT. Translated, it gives CASSVLSLGGTTNTGELFF.

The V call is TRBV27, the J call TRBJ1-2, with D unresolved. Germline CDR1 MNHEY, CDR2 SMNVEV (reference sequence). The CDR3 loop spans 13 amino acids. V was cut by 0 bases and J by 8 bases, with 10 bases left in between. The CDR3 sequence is CASSLSRPGGYTF. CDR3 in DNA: TGTGCCAGCAGTTTATCGCGCCCGGGGGGCTACACCTTC.

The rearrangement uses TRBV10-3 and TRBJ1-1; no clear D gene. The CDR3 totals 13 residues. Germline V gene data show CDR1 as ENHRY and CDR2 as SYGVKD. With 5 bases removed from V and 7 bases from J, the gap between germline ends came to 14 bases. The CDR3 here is CAISSGVTFEAFF. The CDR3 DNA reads TGTGCCATCAGTTCAGGAGTTACGTTTGAAGCTTTCTTT.

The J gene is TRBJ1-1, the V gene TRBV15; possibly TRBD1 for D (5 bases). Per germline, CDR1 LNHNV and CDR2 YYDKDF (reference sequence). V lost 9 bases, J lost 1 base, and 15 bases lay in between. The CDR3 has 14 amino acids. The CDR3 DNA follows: TGTGCCACTAGGGGACCTTATTCGAACACTGAAGCTTTCTTT. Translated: CATRGPYSNTEAFF. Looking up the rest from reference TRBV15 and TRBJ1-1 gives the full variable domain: DAMVIQNPRYQVTQFGKPVTLSCSQTLNHNVMYWYQQKSSQAPKLLFHYYDKDFNNEADTPDNFQSRRPNTSFCFLDIRSPGLGDTAMYLCATRGPYSNTEAFFGQGTRLTVV.

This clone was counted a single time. The CDR3 nucleotides are TGTGCCAGCAGCTTACCAGACCAAGCTAATGAAAAACTGTTTTTT. Translating it yields CASSLPDQANEKLFF. The chain recombines TRBV7-2 with TRBJ1-4; no clear D gene. Trimming cost V 2 bases and J 3 bases, with 10 bases left between them. Germline lookup yields CDR1 SGHTA and CDR2 FQGNSA. The CDR3 runs to 15 residues.